Presented here are 30 T cell receptor beta chains from one specimen sequenced in a study of T cells in Graves' hyperthyroidism and ophthalmopathy. RNA transcripts were the template for amplifying TCR beta CDR3 regions. Carried out on the TCR CDR3, a first-round RT-PCR used the HTBI primer set. From the multiplex PCR reads, TCRdb called clonotypes with MiXCR, one entry per CDR3 protein. The repertoire includes a few hundred thousand distinct CDR3 sequences, 15% to 18% of them detected once, and 7.3% sits in the top ten. Sequences were obtained from blood. These receptors were collected from a woman younger than 45 with Graves' hyperthyroidism.

This clonotype was recorded at least ten times. CDR3 residues: CSARTGGGQPQHF. Written as DNA, the CDR3 is TGCAGTGCTCGGACAGGGGGTGGTCAGCCCCAGCATTTT. This chain joins TRBV20-1 and TRBJ1-5, with TRBD1 matching over 10 bases. Germline V gene lookup returns CDR1 DFQATT and CDR2 SNEGSKA (reference sequence). V was pared by 5 bases and J by 6 bases, with 4 bases of the junction left unmatched. This CDR3 region has 13 residues.

This clonotype appeared a single time. The J gene is TRBJ2-1, the V gene TRBV7-2; 9 positions agree with TRBD2. The CDR3 covers 19 residues. With V trimmed by 2 bases and J by 7 bases, 18 bases remained unmatched. Germline CDR1 reads SGHTA; CDR2 reads FQGNSA. CDR3 DNA sequence: TGTGCCAGCAGCTTACTCTTAGCGGGAGAGATTATTTTGGATAATGAGCAGTTCTTC. It specifies CASSLLLAGEIILDNEQFF. Looking up the rest from reference TRBV7-2 and TRBJ2-1 gives the full variable domain: GAGVSQSPSNKVTEKGKDVELRCDPISGHTALYWYRQSLGQGLEFLIYFQGNSAPDKSGLPSDRFSAERTGGSVSTLTIQRTQQEDSAVYLCASSLLLAGEIILDNEQFFGPGTRLTVL.

This clonotype was seen at least ten times. The chain has TRBV30 and TRBJ1-5; D is perhaps TRBD1 (5 bases). V was cut by 0 bases and J by 5 bases, with 11 bases left in between. Germline V gives CDR1 GTSNPN, CDR2 SVGIG (reference sequence). The CDR3 is 14 residues long. For the CDR3, the DNA is TGTGCCTGGAGTGTAGGAGGCAGGGATCAGCCCCAGCATTTT. It is translated as CAWSVGGRDQPQHF.

This clonotype was detected ten times or more. The genes are TRBV5-1 and TRBJ2-7; D is perhaps TRBD2 (6 bases). CDR1 is SGHRS and CDR2 is YFSETQ in the germline V gene. The CDR3 loop spans 17 amino acids. The ends were cut back, 1 base at V and 0 bases at J, with 17 bases in the middle. For the CDR3, the DNA is TGCGCCAGCAGCTTGTACCAGATCGGGAGTAGCTCCTACGAGCAGTACTTC. Translating gives CASSLYQIGSSSYEQYF.

This clonotype came up a few times. Just one base apart from a much larger clone, this may be a read error. CDR3 coding DNA: TGTGCCAGCAGCCAAGACCCCTCGGGGGGTCAGCCCCGGCATTTT. Its protein is CASSQDPSGGQPRHF. The chain carries TRBV3-1 and TRBJ1-5, with D perhaps TRBD1 (5 bases). Germline values: CDR1 LGHDT, CDR2 YNNKEL (reference sequence). The CDR3 contains 15 residues.

The sample holds a few counts of this clonotype. The chain uses TRBV6-2 or TRBV6-3 and TRBJ2-7; 10 nucleotides align to TRBD2. The CDR3 runs 14 residues. Trimming cost V 7 bases and J 5 bases; bases outside gene matches: 8. The V gene's germline CDR1 is MNHEY and CDR2 SVGEGT. The CDR3 loop reads CASTHSGRFDEQYF. CDR3 bases: TGTGCCAGCACTCATAGCGGGAGGTTCGACGAGCAGTACTTC.

This clonotype was detected many times. The chain links TRBV4-3 to TRBJ1-1; D gene ambiguous. From germline, CDR1 is LGHNA and CDR2 YSLEER. The ends were cut back, 0 bases at V and 8 bases at J, with 13 bases in the middle. This CDR3 spans 14 amino acids. CDR3 nucleotides: TGCGCCAGCAGCCAAGATGCGTCGGGCACAGAAGCTTTCTTT. Its protein product is CASSQDASGTEAFF.

The table lists this clonotype with a few counts. The chain links TRBV12-3 or TRBV12-4 to TRBJ1-2, with 7 bases identical to TRBD1. Losses at the gene ends were 2 bases for V and 7 bases for J; bases not matched to a gene: 7. This CDR3 is built from 14 residues. CDR3: CASSLKKTGSGYTF. Here the CDR3 DNA reads TGTGCCAGCAGTTTAAAGAAGACAGGGAGTGGCTACACCTTC.

This sequence joins TRBV28 and TRBJ2-5, with D maybe TRBD1 (6 bases). The V end lost 5 bases, the J end lost 14 bases, and 18 bases lay between the germline ends. In germline, CDR1 is MDHEN, CDR2 SYDVKM. The CDR3 runs to 12 residues. The CDR3 sequence: CASSEGQSFFYF. As DNA, the CDR3 is TGTGCCAGCAGTGAGGGACAATCATTCTTCTACTTC.

In this sample, this clonotype turned up many times. For the CDR3, the DNA is TGCAGTGCTAGAGAACAGGGGGGGTTCACAGATACGCAGTATTTT. Amino acid sequence: CSAREQGGFTDTQYF. This rearrangement joins TRBV20-1 to TRBJ2-3, with D perhaps TRBD1 (8 bases). This CDR3 has 15 amino acids. V lost 0 bases to trimming and J lost 2 bases, with 12 bases between them. From germline, CDR1 is DFQATT and CDR2 SNEGSKA (reference sequence).

There are many counts of this clonotype. The V call is TRBV20-1, the J call TRBJ2-7; 7 nucleotides line up with TRBD2. The CDR3 extends over 13 amino acids. Per the germline V gene, CDR1 is DFQATT and CDR2 is SNEGSKA (reference sequence). With V trimmed by 2 bases and J by 2 bases, 3 bases remained unmatched. For the CDR3, the DNA is TGCAGTGCTAGACTAGCGGTAGCCTACGAGCAGTACTTC. It yields the protein CSARLAVAYEQYF.

This clonotype was found many times. The rearrangement uses TRBV11-2 and TRBJ1-3; no reliable D call. This CDR3 has 18 residues. Germline V gene sequence: CDR1 SGHAT, CDR2 FQNNGV. Trimming took 3 bases from V and 8 from J, leaving 26 bases between them. The CDR3 is CASSFLHSDPATVHTIYF. The CDR3 bases are TGTGCCAGCAGCTTCCTTCATTCGGACCCCGCCACAGTACACACCATATATTTT.

This clonotype has ten or more counts. The CDR3 spells CSARWATRGETQYF. CDR3 DNA sequence: TGCAGTGCTAGATGGGCGACTCGGGGAGAGACCCAGTACTTC. The chain employs TRBV20-1 and TRBJ2-5; D may be TRBD2 (5 bases). This CDR3 region has 14 residues. In germline, CDR1 is DFQATT, CDR2 SNEGSKA (reference sequence). V lost 2 bases and J 4 bases, leaving 14 bases between the germline ends.

Worth noting for this clonotype: One base away lies a much larger clone, so this may be a sequencing read error. CDR3 sequence (DNA): TGTACCAGCAGCTATGGGTCATATGGCTACACCTTC. Protein sequence: CTSSYGSYGYTF. The chain uses TRBV28 and TRBJ1-2; D is unclear. The CDR3 contains 12 residues. CDR1 and CDR2 (germline): MDHEN, SYDVKM.

The rearrangement uses TRBV20-1 and TRBJ2-2; 10 bases fit TRBD2. V shed 3 bases, J shed 4 bases, and the junction held 5 bases outside the gene matches. The germline V gene has CDR1 DFQATT and CDR2 SNEGSKA (reference sequence). This CDR3 spans 15 amino acids. The CDR3 region is CSASFRLAGTGELFF. In nucleotides, the CDR3 is TGCAGTGCTAGTTTCCGACTAGCGGGCACCGGGGAGCTGTTTTTT.

This chain joins TRBV5-1 and TRBJ2-7, with D maybe TRBD1 (6 bases). The CDR3 extends over 13 amino acids. The ends were cut back, 3 bases at V and 3 bases at J, with 10 bases in the middle. Per the germline V gene, CDR1 is SGHRS and CDR2 is YFSETQ. CDR3 coding DNA: TGCGCCAGCAGCTATACAGGGTTCTACGAGCAGTACTTC. Translation: CASSYTGFYEQYF.

This clonotype was seen ten or more times. The chain uses TRBV11-2 and TRBJ2-3; possibly TRBD1 for D (6 bases). The germline V and J ends were trimmed by 5 bases and 1 base, with 13 bases remaining between them. CDR1 SGHAT and CDR2 FQNNGV come from the germline V gene. The CDR3 covers 15 residues. The CDR3: CASSQQGTRTDTQYF. The CDR3 DNA reads TGTGCCAGCAGCCAACAGGGTACCCGCACAGATACGCAGTATTTT.

The chain is built from TRBV6-9 and TRBJ1-5; D not resolved. Germline loops: CDR1 MNHGY, CDR2 SVAAGI. This CDR3 is built from 15 residues. V shed 6 bases and J shed 1 base, with 13 bases lying between them. In DNA form, the CDR3 reads TGTGCCAGCAGCTTATGGACGGAGAGCAATCAGCCCCAGCATTTT. It is translated as CASSLWTESNQPQHF.

This clonotype came up a few times. The chain recombines TRBV6-2 or TRBV6-3 with TRBJ2-2, with no clear D. V lost 8 bases and J 7 bases, leaving 8 bases between the germline ends. The CDR3 covers 11 residues. Germline V gene lookup returns CDR1 MNHEY and CDR2 SVGEGT. The CDR3 region is CASFRSGELFF. CDR3 nucleotides: TGTGCCAGCTTCCGGAGCGGGGAGCTGTTTTTT.

A few counts support this clonotype. The chain links TRBV10-3 to TRBJ2-3; D possibly corresponds to TRBD2 (5 bases). The germline V gene encodes CDR1 ENHRY and CDR2 SYGVKD. V lost 4 bases to trimming and J lost 2 bases, with 10 bases between them. The CDR3 runs 14 residues. CDR3 residues: CAISAQADTDTQYF. The CDR3 DNA is TGTGCCATCAGTGCCCAAGCGGACACAGATACGCAGTATTTT.

This clonotype turned up a few times. The chain is built from TRBV2 and TRBJ2-7, with 7 nucleotides matching TRBD2. CDR1 and CDR2 (germline): SNHLY, FYNNEI. J lost 4 bases, V lost 5 bases, and 5 bases had no gene match. The CDR3 length is 13 residues. CDR3 amino acids: CASSFLREYEQYF. The CDR3 nucleotides are TGTGCCAGCAGTTTTCTGCGGGAGTACGAGCAGTACTTC.

As to this clonotype: No conserved phenylalanine or tryptophan ends this CDR3, so it is likely a read error. The chain couples TRBV7-9 to TRBJ2-6; D is uncertain. The V and J ends lost 7 bases and 4 bases respectively, with 11 bases between them. Per germline, CDR1 SEHNR and CDR2 FQNEAQ (reference sequence). The CDR3 length is 14 residues. CDR3 sequence: CASITDPGANVLTS. As DNA, the CDR3 is TGTGCCAGCATCACAGACCCCGGGGCCAACGTCCTGACTTCC.

The sample holds many counts of this clonotype. The chain links TRBV24-1 to TRBJ2-1; D is uncertain. The CDR3 is made up of 13 amino acids. Per the germline V gene, CDR1 is KGHDR and CDR2 is SFDVKD. V dropped 6 bases and J dropped 6 bases, with 11 bases sitting between them. The CDR3 DNA reads as TGTGCCACCAGTTTAGGACCGATCAATGAGCAGTTCTTC. This translates into CATSLGPINEQFF.

In this sample, this clonotype turned up many times. The chain joins TRBV20-1 to TRBJ2-1; D is undetermined. This CDR3 spans 12 amino acids. Germline CDR1 reads DFQATT; CDR2 reads SNEGSKA (reference sequence). V was trimmed by 2 bases and J by 7 bases, leaving 9 bases between them. The CDR3 DNA reads TGCAGTGCTAGACTAGTTTATAATGAGCAGTTCTTC. It specifies CSARLVYNEQFF.

V gene TRBV29-1 combines with J gene TRBJ2-7; 8 bases are a match to TRBD2. The CDR3 sequence is 14 residues long. The V segment lost 1 base and the J segment 3 bases; nucleotides outside the gene matches: 5. Germline-derived CDR1 and CDR2 are SQVTM and ANQGSEA. CDR3 amino acids: CSVEASGTSYEQYF. DNA for the CDR3: TGCAGCGTTGAAGCCAGTGGGACTAGCTACGAGCAGTACTTC.

This clonotype has ten or more counts. The chain uses TRBV29-1 and TRBJ2-7; D ambiguous. This CDR3 is built from 12 residues. V lost 4 bases to trimming and J lost 4 bases, with 11 bases between them. The germline V gene encodes CDR1 SQVTM and CDR2 ANQGSEA. CDR3 loop: CSVGKESYEQYF. As DNA, the CDR3 is TGCAGCGTTGGTAAGGAGTCATACGAGCAGTACTTC.

This chain uses TRBV11-2 with TRBJ2-1, with 13 bases identical to TRBD2. The CDR3 is made up of 16 amino acids. J gave up 7 bases and V 0 bases, and 3 bases lay outside the gene matches. Germline CDR1 and CDR2: SGHAT and FQNNGV. In nucleotides, the CDR3 is TGTGCCAGCAGCTTAGATGGGGGACTAGCGGGAAATGAGCAGTTCTTC. It yields the protein CASSLDGGLAGNEQFF.

The chain couples TRBV5-1 to TRBJ2-5, with 7 nucleotides matching TRBD2. This CDR3 comprises 15 residues. Per germline, CDR1 SGHRS and CDR2 YFSETQ. V shed 1 base, J shed 5 bases, and the junction held 8 bases outside the gene matches. CDR3 nucleotide sequence: TGCGCCAGCAGCTTGAATTCTAGCGGTAGTGAGACCCAGTACTTC. It is translated as CASSLNSSGSETQYF.

Many counts were recorded for this clonotype. V and J are TRBV11-2 and TRBJ2-1; 7 nucleotides align to TRBD2. This CDR3 has 18 amino acids. The germline V gene encodes CDR1 SGHAT and CDR2 FQNNGV. V gave up 4 bases and J gave up 2 bases; unmatched junction bases: 14. The CDR3 sequence is CASSSLPRGRAPYNEQFF. CDR3 coding DNA: TGTGCCAGCAGCTCCCTCCCTCGAGGGAGGGCCCCCTACAATGAGCAGTTCTTC.

The CDR3 loop is CASSPRPWTLSYEQYF. The CDR3 nucleotides are TGCGCCAGCAGCCCCAGGCCCTGGACTCTTTCCTACGAGCAGTACTTC. This chain connects TRBV4-1 to TRBJ2-7, with D maybe TRBD2 (5 bases). There are 16 residues in the CDR3. Trimming took off 4 bases at V and 1 base at J, with 17 bases between the two ends. CDR1 and CDR2 (germline): MGHRA, YSYEKL.